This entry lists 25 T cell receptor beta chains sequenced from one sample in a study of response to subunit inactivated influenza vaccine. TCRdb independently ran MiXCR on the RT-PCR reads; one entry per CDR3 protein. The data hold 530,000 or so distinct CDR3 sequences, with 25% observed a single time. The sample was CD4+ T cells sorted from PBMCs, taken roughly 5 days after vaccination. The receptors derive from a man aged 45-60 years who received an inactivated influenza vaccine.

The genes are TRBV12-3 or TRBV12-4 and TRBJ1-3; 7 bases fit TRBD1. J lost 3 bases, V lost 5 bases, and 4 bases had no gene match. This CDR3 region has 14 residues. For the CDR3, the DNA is TGTGCCAGCAGTACAGGGGTGGGTGGAAACACCATATATTTT. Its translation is CASSTGVGGNTIYF.

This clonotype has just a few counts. Here the CDR3 DNA reads TGCGCCAGCAGCCTCGGGGTAGCGGGACTCAATGAGCAGTTCTTC. Protein sequence: CASSLGVAGLNEQFF. V usage is TRBV5-1 and J usage is TRBJ2-1; 8 nucleotides align to TRBD2. J gave up 6 bases and V 4 bases, and 9 bases lay outside the gene matches. The CDR3 consists of 15 residues. CDR1 is SGHRS and CDR2 is YFSETQ in the germline V gene.

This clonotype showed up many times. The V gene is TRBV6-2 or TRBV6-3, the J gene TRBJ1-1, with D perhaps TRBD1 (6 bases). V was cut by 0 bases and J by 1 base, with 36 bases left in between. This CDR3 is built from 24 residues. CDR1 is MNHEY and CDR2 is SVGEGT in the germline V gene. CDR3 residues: CASSYSAGLWGGPSAGHWNTEAFF. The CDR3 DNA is TGTGCCAGCAGTTACTCGGCGGGACTCTGGGGTGGCCCGTCAGCGGGACACTGGAACACTGAAGCTTTCTTT.

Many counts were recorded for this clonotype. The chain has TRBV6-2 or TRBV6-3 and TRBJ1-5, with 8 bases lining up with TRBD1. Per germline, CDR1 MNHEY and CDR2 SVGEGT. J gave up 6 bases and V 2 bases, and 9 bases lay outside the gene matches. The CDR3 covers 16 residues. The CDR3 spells CASSYGAGGGGQPQHF. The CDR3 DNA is TGTGCCAGCAGTTACGGGGCAGGGGGCGGAGGTCAGCCCCAGCATTTT.

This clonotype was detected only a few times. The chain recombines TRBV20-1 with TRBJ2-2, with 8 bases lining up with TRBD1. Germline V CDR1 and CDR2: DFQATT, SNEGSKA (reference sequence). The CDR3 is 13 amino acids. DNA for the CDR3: TGCACCGCCGAGGACAGGGTTGCCGGGGAGCTGTTTTTT. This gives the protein CTAEDRVAGELFF.

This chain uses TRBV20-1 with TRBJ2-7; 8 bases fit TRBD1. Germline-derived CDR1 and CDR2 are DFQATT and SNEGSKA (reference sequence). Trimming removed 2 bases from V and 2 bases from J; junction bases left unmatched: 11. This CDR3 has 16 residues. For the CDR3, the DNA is TGCAGTGCTAGAAGCGGTGGTGGACAGGGCACCTACGAGCAGTACTTC. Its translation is CSARSGGGQGTYEQYF.

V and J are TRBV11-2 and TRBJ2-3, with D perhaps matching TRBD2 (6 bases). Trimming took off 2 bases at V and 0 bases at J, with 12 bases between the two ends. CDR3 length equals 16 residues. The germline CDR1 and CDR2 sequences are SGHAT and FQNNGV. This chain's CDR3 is CASSLRLAPSTDTQYF. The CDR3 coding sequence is TGTGCCAGCAGCTTAAGGCTAGCGCCTAGCACAGATACGCAGTATTTT.

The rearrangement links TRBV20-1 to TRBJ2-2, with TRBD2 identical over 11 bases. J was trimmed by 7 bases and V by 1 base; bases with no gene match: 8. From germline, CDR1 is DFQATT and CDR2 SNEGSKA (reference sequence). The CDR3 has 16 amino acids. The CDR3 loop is CSARGGSGRAVGELFF. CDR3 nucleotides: TGCAGTGCTAGAGGGGGTAGCGGGAGGGCTGTCGGGGAGCTGTTTTTT.

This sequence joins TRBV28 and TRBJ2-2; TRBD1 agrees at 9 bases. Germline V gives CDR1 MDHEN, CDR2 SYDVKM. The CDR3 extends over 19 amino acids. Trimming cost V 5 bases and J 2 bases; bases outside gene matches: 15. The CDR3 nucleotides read TGTGCCAGCAGTCCATCCGGGACAGGGACCTATTTTAACACCGGGGAGCTGTTTTTT. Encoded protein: CASSPSGTGTYFNTGELFF.

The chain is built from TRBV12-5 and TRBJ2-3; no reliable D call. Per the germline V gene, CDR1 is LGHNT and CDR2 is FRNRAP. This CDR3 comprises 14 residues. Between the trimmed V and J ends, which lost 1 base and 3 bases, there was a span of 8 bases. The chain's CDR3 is CASGLGVTTDTQYF. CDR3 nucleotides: TGTGCTAGTGGTTTGGGGGTTACGACAGATACGCAGTATTTT.

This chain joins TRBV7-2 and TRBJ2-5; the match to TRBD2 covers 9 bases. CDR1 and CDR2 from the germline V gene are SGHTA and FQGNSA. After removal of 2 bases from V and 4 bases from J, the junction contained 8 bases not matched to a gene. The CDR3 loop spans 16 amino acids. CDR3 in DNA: TGTGCCAGCAGCTTAATGGTTAGCGGGGGTGGAGAGACCCAGTACTTC. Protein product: CASSLMVSGGGETQYF.

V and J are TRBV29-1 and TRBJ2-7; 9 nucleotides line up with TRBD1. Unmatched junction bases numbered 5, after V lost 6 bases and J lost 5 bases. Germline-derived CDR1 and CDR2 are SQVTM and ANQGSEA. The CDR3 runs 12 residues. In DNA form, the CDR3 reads TGCAGCGTGGACAGGGGCGTGAACGAGCAGTACTTC. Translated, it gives CSVDRGVNEQYF.

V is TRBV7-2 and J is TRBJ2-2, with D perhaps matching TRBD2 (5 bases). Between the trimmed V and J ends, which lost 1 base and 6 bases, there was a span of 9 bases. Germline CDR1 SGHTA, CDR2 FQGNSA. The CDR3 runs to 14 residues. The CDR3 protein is CASSLGLRAGELFF. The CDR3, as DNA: TGTGCCAGCAGCTTAGGATTGAGGGCCGGGGAGCTGTTTTTT.

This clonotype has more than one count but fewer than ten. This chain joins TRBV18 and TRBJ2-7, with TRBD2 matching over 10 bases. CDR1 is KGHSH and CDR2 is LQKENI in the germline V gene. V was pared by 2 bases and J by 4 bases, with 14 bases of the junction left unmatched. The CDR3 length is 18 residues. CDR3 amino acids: CASSPVGLAGAGGYEQYF. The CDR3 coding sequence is TGTGCCAGCTCACCAGTCGGGCTAGCGGGGGCCGGCGGATACGAGCAGTACTTC.

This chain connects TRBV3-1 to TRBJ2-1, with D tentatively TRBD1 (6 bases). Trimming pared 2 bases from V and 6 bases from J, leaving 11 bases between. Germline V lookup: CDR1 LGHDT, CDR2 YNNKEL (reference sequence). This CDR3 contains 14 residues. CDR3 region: CASSQSVGGNEQFF. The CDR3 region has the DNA TGTGCCAGCAGCCAATCTGTAGGGGGCAATGAGCAGTTCTTC.

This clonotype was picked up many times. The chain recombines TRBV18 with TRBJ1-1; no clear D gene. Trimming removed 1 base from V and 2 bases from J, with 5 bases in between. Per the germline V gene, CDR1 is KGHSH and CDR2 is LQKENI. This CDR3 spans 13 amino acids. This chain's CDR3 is CASSPQVNTEAFF. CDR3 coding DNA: TGTGCCAGCTCACCACAGGTTAACACTGAAGCTTTCTTT.

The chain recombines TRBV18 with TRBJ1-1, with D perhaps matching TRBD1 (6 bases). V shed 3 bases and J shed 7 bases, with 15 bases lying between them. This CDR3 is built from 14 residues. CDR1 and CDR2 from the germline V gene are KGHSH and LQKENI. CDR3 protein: CASSPSGTKGEAFF. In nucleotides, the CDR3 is TGTGCCAGCTCACCGTCCGGGACAAAGGGTGAAGCTTTCTTT.

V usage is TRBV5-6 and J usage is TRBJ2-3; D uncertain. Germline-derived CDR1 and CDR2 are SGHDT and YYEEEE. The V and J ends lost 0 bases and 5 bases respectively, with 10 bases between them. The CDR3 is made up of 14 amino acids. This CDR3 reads CASSLGVGRDTQYF. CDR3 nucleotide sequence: TGTGCCAGCAGCTTGGGGGTAGGAAGAGATACGCAGTATTTT.

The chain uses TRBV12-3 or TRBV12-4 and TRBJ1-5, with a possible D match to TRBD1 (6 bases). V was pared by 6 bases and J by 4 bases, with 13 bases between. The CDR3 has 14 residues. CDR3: CASSSGQPNQPQHF. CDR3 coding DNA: TGTGCCAGCAGCTCCGGACAGCCAAATCAGCCCCAGCATTTT.

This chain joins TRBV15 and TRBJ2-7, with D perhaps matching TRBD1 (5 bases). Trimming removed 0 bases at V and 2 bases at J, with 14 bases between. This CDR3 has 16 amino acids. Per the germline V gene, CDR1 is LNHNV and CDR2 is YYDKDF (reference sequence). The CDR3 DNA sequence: TGTGCCACCAGCAGAGATTATCGACAGAAAACCTACGAGCAGTACTTC. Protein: CATSRDYRQKTYEQYF.

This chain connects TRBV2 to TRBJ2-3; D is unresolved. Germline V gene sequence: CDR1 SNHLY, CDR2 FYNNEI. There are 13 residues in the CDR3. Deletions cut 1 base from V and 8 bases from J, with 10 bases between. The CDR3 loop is CASSEGTPGTQYF. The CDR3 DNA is TGTGCCAGCAGTGAAGGGACCCCGGGTACGCAGTATTTT.

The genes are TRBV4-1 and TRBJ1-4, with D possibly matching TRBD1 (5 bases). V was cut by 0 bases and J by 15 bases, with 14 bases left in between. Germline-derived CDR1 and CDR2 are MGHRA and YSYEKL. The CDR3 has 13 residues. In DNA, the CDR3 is TGCGCCAGCAGCCAAGAGTACCCTGGACAATTGTTTTTT. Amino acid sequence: CASSQEYPGQLFF.

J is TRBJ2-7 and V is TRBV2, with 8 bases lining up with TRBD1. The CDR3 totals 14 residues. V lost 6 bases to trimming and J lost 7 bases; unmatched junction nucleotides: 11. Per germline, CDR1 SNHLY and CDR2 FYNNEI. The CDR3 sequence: CASSPGQGRWEQYF. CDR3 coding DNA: TGTGCCAGCAGCCCTGGACAGGGCAGATGGGAGCAGTACTTC.

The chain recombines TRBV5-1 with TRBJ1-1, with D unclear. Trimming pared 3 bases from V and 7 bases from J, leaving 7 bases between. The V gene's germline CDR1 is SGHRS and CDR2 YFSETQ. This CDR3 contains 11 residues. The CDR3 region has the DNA TGCGCCAGCAGCTCCGGGGTTGAAGCTTTCTTT. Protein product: CASSSGVEAFF. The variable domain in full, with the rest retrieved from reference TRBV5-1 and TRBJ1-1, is KAGVTQTPRYLIKTRGQQVTLSCSPISGHRSVSWYQQTPGQGLQFLFEYFSETQRNKGNFPGRFSGRQFSNSRSEMNVSTLELGDSALYLCASSSGVEAFFGQGTRLTVV.

The CDR3 region is CATSDLKGPDTQYF. The CDR3 DNA follows: TGTGCCACCAGTGATTTGAAGGGTCCAGATACGCAGTATTTT. The chain has TRBV24-1 and TRBJ2-3; D remains unclear. The V gene's germline CDR1 is KGHDR and CDR2 SFDVKD. This CDR3 contains 14 residues. Trimming shortened V by 0 bases and J by 4 bases, and 7 bases separated the two germline ends.